This T cell receptor beta chain was sequenced for a study of control samples from healthy donors and cancer patients. Repertoires were generated with immunoSEQ multiplex PCR, while TCRdb's copy carries only in-frame clones and drops some. The data show 100,000 to 150,000 clones, more than 90% seen once. The source of this sequence is a man aged 18 to 30 in good health. Sequencing was carried out using blood.

The CDR3 sequence is CASSYGTRVYNEQFF. The CDR3 bases are TGCGCCAGCAGCTACGGGACTAGAGTCTACAATGAGCAGTTCTTC. The chain couples TRBV5-1 to TRBJ2-1, with 8 bases lining up with TRBD2. After removal of 3 bases from V and 3 bases from J, the junction contained 5 bases not matched to a gene. The CDR3 has 15 residues. Per germline, CDR1 SGHRS and CDR2 YFSETQ.